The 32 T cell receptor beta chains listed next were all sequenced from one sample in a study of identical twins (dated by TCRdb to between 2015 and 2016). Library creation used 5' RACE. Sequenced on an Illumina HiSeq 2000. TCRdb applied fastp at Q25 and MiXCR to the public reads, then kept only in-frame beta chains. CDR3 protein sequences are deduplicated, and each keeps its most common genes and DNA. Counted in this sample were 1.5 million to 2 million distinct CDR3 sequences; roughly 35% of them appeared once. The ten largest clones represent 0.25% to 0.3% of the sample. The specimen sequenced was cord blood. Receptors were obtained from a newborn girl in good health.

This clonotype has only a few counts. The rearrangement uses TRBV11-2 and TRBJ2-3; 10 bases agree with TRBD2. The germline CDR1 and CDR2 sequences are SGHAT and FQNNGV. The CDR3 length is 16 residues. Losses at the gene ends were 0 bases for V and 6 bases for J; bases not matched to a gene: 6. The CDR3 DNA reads TGTGCCAGCAGCTTAGAACCCACTAGCGGGGCGGATACGCAGTATTTT. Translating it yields CASSLEPTSGADTQYF.

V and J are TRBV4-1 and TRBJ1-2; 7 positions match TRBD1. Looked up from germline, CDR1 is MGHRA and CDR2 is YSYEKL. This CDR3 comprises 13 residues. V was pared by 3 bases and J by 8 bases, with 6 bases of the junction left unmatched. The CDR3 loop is CASSHWTGAGYTF. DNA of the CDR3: TGCGCCAGCAGCCACTGGACAGGAGCCGGCTACACCTTC.

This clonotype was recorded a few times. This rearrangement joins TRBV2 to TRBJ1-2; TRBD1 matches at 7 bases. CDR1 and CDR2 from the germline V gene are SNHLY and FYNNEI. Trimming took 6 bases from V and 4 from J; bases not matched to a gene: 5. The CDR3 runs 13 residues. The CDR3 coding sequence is TGTGCCAGCAGAACCGACAGGGCCTATGGCTACACCTTC. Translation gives CASRTDRAYGYTF.

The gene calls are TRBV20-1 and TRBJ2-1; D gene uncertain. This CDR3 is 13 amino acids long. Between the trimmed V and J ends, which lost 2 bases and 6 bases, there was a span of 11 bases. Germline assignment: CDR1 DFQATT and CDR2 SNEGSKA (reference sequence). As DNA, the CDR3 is TGCAGTGCTAGAAGGCTGAACGCCAATGAGCAGTTCTTC. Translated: CSARRLNANEQFF.

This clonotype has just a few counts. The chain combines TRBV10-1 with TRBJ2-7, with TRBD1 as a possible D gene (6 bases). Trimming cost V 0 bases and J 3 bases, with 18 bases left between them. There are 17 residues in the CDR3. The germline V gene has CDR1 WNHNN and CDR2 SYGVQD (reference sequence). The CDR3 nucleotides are TGCGCCAGCAGTGAGTCGACTTTTACAGGGATTCTCTACGAGCAGTACTTC. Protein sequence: CASSESTFTGILYEQYF.

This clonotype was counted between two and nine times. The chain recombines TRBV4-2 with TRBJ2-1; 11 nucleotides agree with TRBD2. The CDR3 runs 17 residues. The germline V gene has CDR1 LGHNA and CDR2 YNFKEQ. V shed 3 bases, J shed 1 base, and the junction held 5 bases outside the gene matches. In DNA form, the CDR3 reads TGTGCCAGCAGCCACGGGACTAGCGGAATTTCCTACAATGAGCAGTTCTTC. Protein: CASSHGTSGISYNEQFF.

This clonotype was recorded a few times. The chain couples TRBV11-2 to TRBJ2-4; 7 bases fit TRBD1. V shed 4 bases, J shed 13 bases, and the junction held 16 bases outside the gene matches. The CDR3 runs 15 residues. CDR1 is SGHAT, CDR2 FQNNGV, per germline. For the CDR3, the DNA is TGTGCCAGCAGCTCACACCAATACGACAGGGCACCGCAGTACTTC. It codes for CASSSHQYDRAPQYF.

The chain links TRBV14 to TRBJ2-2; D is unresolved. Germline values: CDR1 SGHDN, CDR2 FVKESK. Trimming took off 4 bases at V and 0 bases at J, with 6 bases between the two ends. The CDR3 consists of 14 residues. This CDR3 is CASSRIPNTGELFF. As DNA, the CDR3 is TGTGCCAGCAGCCGGATCCCGAACACCGGGGAGCTGTTTTTT. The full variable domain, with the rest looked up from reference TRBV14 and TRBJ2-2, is EAGVTQFPSHSVIEKGQTVTLRCDPISGHDNLYWYRRVMGKEIKFLLHFVKESKQDESGMPNNRFLAERTGGTYSTLKVQPAELEDSGVYFCASSRIPNTGELFFGEGSRLTVL.

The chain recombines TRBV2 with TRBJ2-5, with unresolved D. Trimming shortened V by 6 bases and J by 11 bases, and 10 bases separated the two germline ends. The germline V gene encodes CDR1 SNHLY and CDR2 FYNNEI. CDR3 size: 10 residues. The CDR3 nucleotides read TGTGCCAGCAGGGTCAGTGAGCAGTACTTC. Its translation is CASRVSEQYF.

CDR3 bases: TGCAGTGCCCCACAGCTATCCCACTATGGCTACACCTTC. Protein: CSAPQLSHYGYTF. This chain links TRBV20-1 with TRBJ1-2; D remains ambiguous. Per the germline V gene, CDR1 is DFQATT and CDR2 is SNEGSKA (reference sequence). This CDR3 region has 13 residues. With 6 bases removed from V and 3 bases from J, the gap between germline ends came to 14 bases.

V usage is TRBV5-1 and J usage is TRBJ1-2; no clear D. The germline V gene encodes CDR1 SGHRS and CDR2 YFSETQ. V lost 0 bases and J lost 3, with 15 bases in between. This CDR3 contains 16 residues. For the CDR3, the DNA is TGCGCCAGCAGCTTGGCCGGGCGGGCCTGGGACTATGGCTACACCTTC. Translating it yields CASSLAGRAWDYGYTF.

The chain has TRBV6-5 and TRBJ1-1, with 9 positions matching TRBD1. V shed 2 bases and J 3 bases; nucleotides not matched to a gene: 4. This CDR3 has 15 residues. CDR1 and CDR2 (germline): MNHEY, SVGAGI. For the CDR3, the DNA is TGTGCCAGCAGTTACCACAGGGGGCGAGACACTGAAGCTTTCTTT. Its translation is CASSYHRGRDTEAFF.

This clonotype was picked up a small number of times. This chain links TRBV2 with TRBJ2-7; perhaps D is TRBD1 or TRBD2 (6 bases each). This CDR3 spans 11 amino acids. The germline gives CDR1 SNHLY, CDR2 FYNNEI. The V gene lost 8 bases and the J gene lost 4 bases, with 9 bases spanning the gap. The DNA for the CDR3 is TGTGCCAGCGGGGGGCAGTACGAGCAGTACTTC. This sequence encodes CASGGQYEQYF.

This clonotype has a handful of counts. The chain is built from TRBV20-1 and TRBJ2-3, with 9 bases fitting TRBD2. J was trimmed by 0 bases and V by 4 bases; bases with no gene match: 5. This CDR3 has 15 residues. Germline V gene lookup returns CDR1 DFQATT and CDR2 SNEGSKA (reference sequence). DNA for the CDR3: TGCAGTGCTAACCGACTAGCGGCTAGCACAGATACGCAGTATTTT. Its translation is CSANRLAASTDTQYF.

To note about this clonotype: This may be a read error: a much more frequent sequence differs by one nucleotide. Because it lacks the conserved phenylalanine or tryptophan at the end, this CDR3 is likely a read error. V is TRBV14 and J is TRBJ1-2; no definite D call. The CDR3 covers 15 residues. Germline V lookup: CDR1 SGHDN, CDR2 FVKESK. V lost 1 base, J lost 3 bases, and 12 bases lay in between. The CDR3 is CASSQGPGVDYGYTY. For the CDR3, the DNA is TGTGCCAGCAGCCAAGGTCCGGGTGTGGACTATGGCTACACCTAC.

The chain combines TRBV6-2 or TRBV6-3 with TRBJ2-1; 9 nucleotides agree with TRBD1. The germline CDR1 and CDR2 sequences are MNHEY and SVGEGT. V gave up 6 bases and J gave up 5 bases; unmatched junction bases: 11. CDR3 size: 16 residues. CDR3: CASRKVSGTGNNEQFF. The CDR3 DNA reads TGTGCCAGCAGAAAAGTATCCGGGACAGGGAACAATGAGCAGTTCTTC.

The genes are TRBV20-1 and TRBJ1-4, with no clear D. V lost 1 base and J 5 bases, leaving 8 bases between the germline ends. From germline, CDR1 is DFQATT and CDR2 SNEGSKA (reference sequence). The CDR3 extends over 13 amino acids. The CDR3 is CSARVRNNEKLFF. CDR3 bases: TGCAGTGCTAGAGTACGGAACAATGAAAAACTGTTTTTT.

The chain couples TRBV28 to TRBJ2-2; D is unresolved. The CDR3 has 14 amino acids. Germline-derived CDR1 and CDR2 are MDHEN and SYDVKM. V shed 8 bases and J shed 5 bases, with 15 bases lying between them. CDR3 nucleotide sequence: TGTGCCAGCGCCCCCAGATCACTTACCGGGGAGCTGTTTTTT. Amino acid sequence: CASAPRSLTGELFF.

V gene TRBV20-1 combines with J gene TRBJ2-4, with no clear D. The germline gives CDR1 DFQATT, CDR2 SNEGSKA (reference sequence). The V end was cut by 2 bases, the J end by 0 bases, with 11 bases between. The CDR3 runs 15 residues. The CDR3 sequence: CSARRSRLAKNIQYF. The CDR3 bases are TGCAGTGCTAGAAGGAGCAGACTAGCCAAAAACATTCAGTACTTC.

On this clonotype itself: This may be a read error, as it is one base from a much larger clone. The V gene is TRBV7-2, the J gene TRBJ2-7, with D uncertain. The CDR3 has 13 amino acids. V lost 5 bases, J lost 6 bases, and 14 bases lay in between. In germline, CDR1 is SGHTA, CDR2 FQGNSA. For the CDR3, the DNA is TGTGCCAGCAGCCCCGGACCCCCCTGCGAGCAGTACTTC. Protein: CASSPGPPCEQYF. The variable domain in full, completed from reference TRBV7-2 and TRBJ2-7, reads GAGVSQSPSNKVTEKGKDVELRCDPISGHTALYWYRQSLGQGLEFLIYFQGNSAPDKSGLPSDRFSAERTGGSVSTLTIQRTQQEDSAVYLCASSPGPPCEQYFGPGTRLTVT.

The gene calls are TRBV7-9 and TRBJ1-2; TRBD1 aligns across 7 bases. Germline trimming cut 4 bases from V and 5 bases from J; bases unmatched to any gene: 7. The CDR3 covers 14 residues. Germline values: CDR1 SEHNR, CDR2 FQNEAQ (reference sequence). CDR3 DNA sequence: TGTGCCAGCAGCTCGATGGACAGGAATTATGGCTACACCTTC. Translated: CASSSMDRNYGYTF.

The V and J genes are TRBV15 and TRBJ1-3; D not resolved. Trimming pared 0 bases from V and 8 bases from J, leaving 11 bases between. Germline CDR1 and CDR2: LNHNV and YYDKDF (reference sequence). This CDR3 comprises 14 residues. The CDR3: CATSRDRWADTIYF. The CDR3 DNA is TGTGCCACCAGCAGAGATCGGTGGGCTGACACCATATATTTT.

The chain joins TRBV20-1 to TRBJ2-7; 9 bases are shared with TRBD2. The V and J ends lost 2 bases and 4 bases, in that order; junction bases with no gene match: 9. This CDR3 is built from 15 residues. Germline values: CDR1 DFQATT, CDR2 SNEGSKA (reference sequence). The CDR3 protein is CSARPHSGRSYEQYF. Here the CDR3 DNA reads TGCAGTGCTAGACCCCATAGCGGGAGATCTTACGAGCAGTACTTC.

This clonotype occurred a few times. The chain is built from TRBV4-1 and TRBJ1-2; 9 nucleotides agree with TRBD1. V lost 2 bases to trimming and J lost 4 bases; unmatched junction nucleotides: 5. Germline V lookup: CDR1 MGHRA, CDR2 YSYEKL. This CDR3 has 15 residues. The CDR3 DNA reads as TGCGCCAGCAGCCAATTATGGACAGGGGCCTATGGCTACACCTTC. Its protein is CASSQLWTGAYGYTF.

CDR3 DNA: TGTGCCAGCATACCCGGGACTAGCGGCTCCTACGAGCAGTACTTC. This gives the protein CASIPGTSGSYEQYF. The V call is TRBV6-6, the J call TRBJ2-7, with TRBD2 identical over 11 bases. CDR1 and CDR2 (germline): MNHNY, SVGAGI (reference sequence). CDR3 length equals 15 residues. After removal of 7 bases from V and 0 bases from J, the junction contained 5 bases not matched to a gene.

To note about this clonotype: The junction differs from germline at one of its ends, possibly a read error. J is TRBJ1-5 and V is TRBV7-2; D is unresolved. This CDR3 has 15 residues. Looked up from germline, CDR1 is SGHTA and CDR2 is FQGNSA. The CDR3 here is CPSSPRAGSNQPQHF. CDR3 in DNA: TGTCCCAGCAGCCCCCGGGCAGGCAGCAATCAGCCCCAGCATTTT. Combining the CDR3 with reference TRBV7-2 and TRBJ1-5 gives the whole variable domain GAGVSQSPSNKVTEKGKDVELRCDPISGHTALYWYRQSLGQGLEFLIYFQGNSAPDKSGLPSDRFSAERTGGSVSTLTIQRTQQEDSAVYLCPSSPRAGSNQPQHFGDGTRLSIL.

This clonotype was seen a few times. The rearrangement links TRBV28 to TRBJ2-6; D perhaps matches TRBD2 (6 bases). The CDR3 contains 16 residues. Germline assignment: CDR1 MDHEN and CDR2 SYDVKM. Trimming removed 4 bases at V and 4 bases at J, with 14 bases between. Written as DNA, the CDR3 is TGTGCCAGCAGTTCGCCCGGACTATCCGGGGCCAACGTCCTGACTTTC. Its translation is CASSSPGLSGANVLTF.

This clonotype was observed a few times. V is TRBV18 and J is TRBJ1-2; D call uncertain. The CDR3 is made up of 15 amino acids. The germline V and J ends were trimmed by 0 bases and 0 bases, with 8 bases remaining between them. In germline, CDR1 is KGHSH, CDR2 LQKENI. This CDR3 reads CASSPPRAANYGYTF. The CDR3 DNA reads TGTGCCAGCTCACCACCACGGGCCGCTAACTATGGCTACACCTTC.

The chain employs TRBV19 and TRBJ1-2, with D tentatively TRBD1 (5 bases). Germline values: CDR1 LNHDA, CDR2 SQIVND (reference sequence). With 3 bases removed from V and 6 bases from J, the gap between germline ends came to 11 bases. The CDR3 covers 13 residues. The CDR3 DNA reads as TGTGCCAGTAGTATGAATCCAGGGAATGGCTACACCTTC. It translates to CASSMNPGNGYTF.

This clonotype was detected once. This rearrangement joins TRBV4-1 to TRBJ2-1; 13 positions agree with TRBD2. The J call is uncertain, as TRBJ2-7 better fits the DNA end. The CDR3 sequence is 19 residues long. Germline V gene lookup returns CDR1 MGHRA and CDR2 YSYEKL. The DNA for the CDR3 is TGCGCCAGCAGCCAGGGACTAGCGGGATGGGTTAGCTCCTACAATGAGCAGTACTTC. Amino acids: CASSQGLAGWVSSYNEQYF.

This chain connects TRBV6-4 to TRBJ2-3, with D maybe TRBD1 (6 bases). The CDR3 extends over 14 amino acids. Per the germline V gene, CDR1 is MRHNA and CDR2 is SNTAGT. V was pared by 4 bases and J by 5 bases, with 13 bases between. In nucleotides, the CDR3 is TGTGCCAGCAGTGTCGTACAGGGCGGAGATACGCAGTATTTT. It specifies CASSVVQGGDTQYF.

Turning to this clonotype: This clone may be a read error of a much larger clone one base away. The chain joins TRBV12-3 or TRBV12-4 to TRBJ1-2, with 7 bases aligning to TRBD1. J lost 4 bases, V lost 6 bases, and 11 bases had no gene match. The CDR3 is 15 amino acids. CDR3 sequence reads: CASSPQGPGVYGYTF. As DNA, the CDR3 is TGTGCCAGCAGCCCACAGGGGCCAGGGGTCTATGGCTACACCTTC.